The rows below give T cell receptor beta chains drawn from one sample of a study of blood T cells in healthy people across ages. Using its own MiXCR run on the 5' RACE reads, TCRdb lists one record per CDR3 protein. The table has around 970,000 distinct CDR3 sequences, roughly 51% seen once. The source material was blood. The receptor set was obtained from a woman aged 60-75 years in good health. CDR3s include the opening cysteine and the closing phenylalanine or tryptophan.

CDR3 protein: CASSLVTGSTDTQYF
J gene: TRBJ2-3
V gene: TRBV7-9

CDR3 protein: CSAPHLAGEETQYF
J gene: TRBJ2-5
V gene: TRBV20-1

CDR3 protein: CSVKGQGHSYTF
J gene: TRBJ1-2
V gene: TRBV29-1

CDR3 protein: CATTGVLTDTQYF
J gene: TRBJ2-3
V gene: TRBV6-6

CDR3 protein: CASSRSGMNSYEQYF
J gene: TRBJ2-7
V gene: TRBV7-2

CDR3 protein: CASSLGSGSNIQYF
J gene: TRBJ2-4
V gene: TRBV7-2

CDR3 protein: CSARGELGSNQPQHF
J gene: TRBJ1-5
V gene: TRBV20-1

CDR3 protein: CASSGTKPPYGYTF
J gene: TRBJ1-2
V gene: TRBV28

CDR3 protein: CASGTVETQYF
J gene: TRBJ2-5
V gene: TRBV5-1

CDR3 protein: CSVEGGPWSHGYTF
J gene: TRBJ1-2
V gene: TRBV29-1

CDR3 protein: CASSATSGLFYEQYF
J gene: TRBJ2-7
V gene: TRBV7-2

CDR3 protein: CSAEGQTVEAFF
J gene: TRBJ1-1
V gene: TRBV29-1

CDR3 protein: CASSPDRISTDTQYF
J gene: TRBJ2-3
V gene: TRBV7-2

CDR3 protein: CSARLPGVEQYF
J gene: .
V gene: TRBV20-1

CDR3 protein: CASSGGSLSGANVLTF
J gene: TRBJ2-6
V gene: TRBV27

CDR3 protein: CSAPGEAGYTF
J gene: TRBJ1-2
V gene: TRBV20-1

CDR3 protein: CASSLDSRGTPPHF
J gene: TRBJ1-6
V gene: TRBV7-9

CDR3 protein: CASSYEQGFVTEAFF
J gene: TRBJ1-1
V gene: TRBV18

CDR3 protein: CASSLAGVPETQYF
J gene: TRBJ2-5
V gene: TRBV12-3/TRBV12-4

CDR3 protein: CASSQIGWTSGRANNEQYF
J gene: .
V gene: TRBV3-1

CDR3 protein: CASSWGTSDYEQYF
J gene: TRBJ2-7
V gene: TRBV12-3/TRBV12-4

CDR3 protein: CASSQFGGTGESMGYNEQFF
J gene: TRBJ2-1
V gene: TRBV4-1

CDR3 protein: CASSLHRGAVHEQYF
J gene: TRBJ2-7
V gene: TRBV12-3/TRBV12-4

CDR3 protein: CASSQGQRQGDTEAFF
J gene: TRBJ1-1
V gene: TRBV4-2

CDR3 protein: CSVGVAGAGETQYF
J gene: TRBJ2-5
V gene: TRBV29-1

CDR3 protein: CASSSPGQSYEQYF
J gene: TRBJ2-7
V gene: TRBV28

CDR3 protein: CASSLPSSRSPYEQYF
J gene: TRBJ2-7
V gene: TRBV7-9

CDR3 protein: CASSSREGRNEQFF
J gene: TRBJ2-1
V gene: TRBV7-2

CDR3 protein: CASSRPSGLGNNEQFF
J gene: TRBJ2-1
V gene: TRBV4-1

CDR3 protein: CASSHRWGRASDTQYF
J gene: TRBJ2-3
V gene: TRBV4-3

CDR3 protein: CAISESGTDRYEQYF
J gene: TRBJ2-7
V gene: TRBV10-3

CDR3 protein: CASSQDLRADEQYF
J gene: .
V gene: TRBV4-2

CDR3 protein: CASSYSRGEQYF
J gene: TRBJ2-7
V gene: TRBV6-5

CDR3 protein: CASSEHLQANTDTQYF
J gene: TRBJ2-3
V gene: TRBV6-1

CDR3 protein: CASSPRQGFNNEQFF
J gene: TRBJ2-1
V gene: TRBV27

CDR3 protein: CASSVEAGGPYEQYF
J gene: TRBJ2-7
V gene: TRBV27

CDR3 protein: CASSPGSIYEQYF
J gene: TRBJ2-7
V gene: TRBV3-1

CDR3 protein: CASRGRALGTEAFF
J gene: TRBJ1-1
V gene: TRBV19

CDR3 protein: CASSSPLFFGAETQYF
J gene: TRBJ2-5
V gene: TRBV6-6

CDR3 protein: CASSENRALQETQYF
J gene: TRBJ2-5
V gene: TRBV6-1

CDR3 protein: CASSTAVGANVLTF
J gene: TRBJ2-6
V gene: TRBV5-1

CDR3 protein: CASRGWITGELFF
J gene: TRBJ2-2
V gene: TRBV27

CDR3 protein: CSAASPGRTNIQYF
J gene: TRBJ2-4
V gene: TRBV20-1

CDR3 protein: CASIKGLAGVQETQYF
J gene: TRBJ2-5
V gene: TRBV28

CDR3 protein: CASSGARRLAGGSSYNEQFF
J gene: TRBJ2-1
V gene: TRBV2

CDR3 protein: CATTGVGETQYF
J gene: TRBJ2-5
V gene: TRBV25-1

CDR3 protein: CASSLRRWTSGRPSNAGELFF
J gene: TRBJ2-2
V gene: TRBV11-2

CDR3 protein: CASRANIGWGQGASRYEQYF
J gene: TRBJ2-7
V gene: TRBV6-1

CDR3 protein: CASSRWGTGYGYTF
J gene: TRBJ1-2
V gene: TRBV12-3/TRBV12-4

CDR3 protein: CASSLERWEGETQYF
J gene: TRBJ2-5
V gene: TRBV11-2

CDR3 protein: CSVQRGYRDTDTQYF
J gene: TRBJ2-3
V gene: TRBV29-1

CDR3 protein: CASSLFTGQRGGPVNEQFF
J gene: TRBJ2-1
V gene: TRBV11-2

CDR3 protein: CASSRERSGGTNEKLFF
J gene: TRBJ1-4
V gene: TRBV4-1

CDR3 protein: CASTGLGQFF
J gene: TRBJ2-1
V gene: TRBV2

CDR3 protein: CASSLRATTQYF
J gene: TRBJ2-5
V gene: TRBV5-6